The present T cell receptor beta chain was sequenced within a study of T cell changes during pregnancy in multiple sclerosis. TCRdb's copy holds only in-frame clones and misses some; the assay was immunoSEQ multiplex PCR. The sample yields approximately 42,000 clones, around four fifths seen once. The CDR3 is 14 residues long. The V end lost 1 base, the J end lost 6 bases, and 13 bases lay between the germline ends. The germline gives CDR1 GTSNPN, CDR2 SVGIG (reference sequence). The chain is built from TRBV30 and TRBJ1-5, with D maybe TRBD1 (6 bases). The material was CD4+ T cells from peripheral blood mononuclear cells, obtained before pregnancy. This receptor was identified in a female donor with multiple sclerosis, enrolled in a pregnancy study. The chain's CDR3 is CAWSGTGTGQPQHF. The CDR3, as DNA: TGTGCCTGGAGTGGTACAGGGACCGGTCAGCCCCAGCATTTT. The whole variable domain, filled in from reference TRBV30 and TRBJ1-5, reads SQTIHQWPATLVQPVGSPLSLECTVEGTSNPNLYWYRQAAGRGLQLLFYSVGIGQISSEVPQNLSASRPQDRQFILSSKKLLLSDSGFYLCAWSGTGTGQPQHFGDGTRLSIL.